This T cell receptor (beta chain) stems from a study of OX40 agonist ivuxolimab in advanced cancers. Germline-derived CDR1 and CDR2 are MGHRA and YSYEKL. The J segment lost 10 bases and the V segment lost 1 base, leaving 8 bases of the junction unmatched. The CDR3 has 15 residues. Measured with immunoSEQ multiplex PCR; TCRdb has only the in-frame clones, and not every one. The data contain 70,000 to 90,000 clones, 85% to 90% of them seen just once; the ten biggest clones take up under 15%. Material: CD4+ or CD8+ T cells sorted from blood, obtained in a trial of the OX40 agonist ivuxolimab. The sequence was obtained from an adult with an advanced solid tumor such as melanoma, head and neck, liver or kidney cancer. The chain is built from TRBV4-1 and TRBJ2-3; 10 nucleotides agree with TRBD2. This chain's CDR3 is CASSQASSSGSPQYF. CDR3 nucleotides: TGCGCCAGCAGCCAAGCTTCCTCTAGCGGGAGTCCGCAGTATTTT.